The sequence of this T cell receptor (beta chain) was determined in a study of CXCR4 blockade with PD-1 therapy in pancreatic cancer. The table came from immunoSEQ multiplex PCR; TCRdb's copy has only in-frame clones and leaves some out. The sample carries 460 or so clones, 37% recorded once. This clone was counted a few times. The antigen is not known. Study-level findings and limits: Convergent selection by common tumor antigens was suggested by nucleotide rearrangement counts. Without paired alpha-beta data, shared specificity of dominant clones is unconfirmed. Intratumoral clonality (mean roughly 0.13) exceeded healthy blood (less than 0.055) but did not track survival.

The sample consisted of tumor tissue. The receptor comes from a human donor with pancreatic ductal adenocarcinoma.

This CDR3 is CASSDQGGGNTIYF. CDR3 coding DNA: TGTGCCAGCAGTGATCAGGGTGGTGGAAACACCATATATTTT. This sequence joins TRBV7-6 and TRBJ1-3, with D possibly matching TRBD1 (5 bases). V dropped 6 bases and J dropped 3 bases, with 12 bases sitting between them. This CDR3 spans 14 amino acids. Germline V gives CDR1 SGHVS, CDR2 FNYEAQ.